The present T cell receptor (beta chain) was sequenced within a study of blood T cell repertoires in COVID-19. Germline assignment: CDR1 PRHDT and CDR2 FYEKMQ (reference sequence). Trimming removed 5 bases at V and 1 base at J, with 11 bases between. CDR3 length: 14 residues. In the original workflow: Reference gene primer amplification gave nucleated cell count estimates. Only in-frame clones appear in the TCRdb table, and some are missing; sequencing was by immunoSEQ multiplex PCR. The DNA gave D and trimming, while V, J and clone size come from that table. The table has roughly 250,000 clones, 70% to 90% seen once; the top ten hold over 3.5%.

This TCR was recovered from a woman between 40 and 55 years old with acute or convalescent COVID-19. V usage is TRBV13 and J usage is TRBJ2-5; a possible D gene is TRBD2 (6 bases). The sample consisted of peripheral blood. The CDR3 loop is CASSGGTVQETQYF. The CDR3 DNA sequence: TGTGCCAGCAGCGGCGGGACTGTCCAAGAGACCCAGTACTTC.